These 4 T cell receptor beta chains share one sample of origin, sequenced in a study of type 1 regulatory T cells. TCRdb passed the reads through MiXCR, listing each CDR3 protein once. The sample carries approximately 100,000 distinct CDR3 sequences, 25% to 40% recorded once. The sample was CD4+ T cells, either the whole sample or a sorted fraction (not recorded which). The origin of the receptors is a human donor in good health.

This sequence joins TRBV19 and TRBJ1-5, with 7 bases matching TRBD1. CDR1 is LNHDA, CDR2 SQIVND, per germline (reference sequence). This CDR3 is 14 amino acids long. V shed 5 bases and J 3 bases; nucleotides not matched to a gene: 4. The CDR3 sequence is CASSEQGTNQPQHF. The CDR3 DNA sequence: TGTGCCAGTAGTGAACAGGGGACCAATCAGCCCCAGCATTTT.

The J gene is TRBJ2-2, the V gene TRBV5-1; D unresolved. Trimming cost V 1 base and J 4 bases, with 8 bases left between them. Germline CDR1 SGHRS, CDR2 YFSETQ. This CDR3 region has 14 residues. The CDR3 DNA follows: TGCGCCAGCAGCTTGCAGCGCTTCACCGGGGAGCTGTTTTTT. This codes for CASSLQRFTGELFF.

This CDR3 is CSAAVAGPTYEQYF. The CDR3 nucleotides are TGCAGTGCTGCAGTAGCGGGACCTACCTACGAGCAGTACTTC. J is TRBJ2-7 and V is TRBV20-1, with 8 positions matching TRBD2. J gave up 2 bases and V 5 bases, and 8 bases lay outside the gene matches. CDR3 length: 14 residues. Germline assignment: CDR1 DFQATT and CDR2 SNEGSKA (reference sequence).

V is TRBV27 and J is TRBJ1-5; 7 nucleotides match TRBD1. The ends lost 1 base at V and 7 bases at J; junction bases unmatched: 4. Germline V CDR1 and CDR2: MNHEY, SMNVEV (reference sequence). This CDR3 contains 14 residues. For the CDR3, the DNA is TGTGCCAGCAGTTTATTCGGGACAGCCCAGCCCCAGCATTTT. It codes for CASSLFGTAQPQHF.